The rows below give T cell receptor beta chains drawn from one sample of a study of blood T cell repertoires in COVID-19. Using immunoSEQ multiplex PCR, the repertoire was profiled, and TCRdb retains in-frame clones only, with some absent. The sample shows over 150,000 clones, about 85% of them seen only once. Sequenced input: peripheral blood. The receptor source for this set is a man older than 75 with COVID-19, enrolled during active disease. Both conserved end residues are part of each CDR3. Fields, in order: D gene, V gene, clone size, J gene, CDR3 protein, CDR3 DNA. A D gene is named only where the DNA matches it firmly. Size tells how often a clone was seen (once, few, many) or the class of an expanded clone, and some rows leave it out.

.,TRBV7-2,.,TRBJ2-7,CASSSGQGYSYEQYF,TGTGCCAGCAGCTCGGGGCAGGGGTACTCCTACGAGCAGTACTTC
.,TRBV5-4,.,TRBJ1-2,CASSFGPTAQSNYGYTF,TGTGCCAGCAGCTTCGGGCCGACAGCACAATCTAACTATGGCTACACCTTC
.,TRBV5-5,.,TRBJ2-7,CASSPEGGHSYEQYF,TGTGCCAGCAGCCCAGAGGGGGGGCACTCCTACGAGCAGTACTTC
TRBD1,TRBV7-2,.,TRBJ1-4,CASSLEGQGNEKLFF,TGTGCCAGCAGCTTAGAGGGACAGGGAAATGAAAAACTGTTTTTT
TRBD1,TRBV27,.,TRBJ1-1,CASKGAILLDTEAFF,TGTGCCAGCAAGGGGGCAATTCTACTGGACACTGAAGCTTTCTTT
.,TRBV19,.,TRBJ2-6,CASRRRQGRGSGANVLTF,TGTGCCAGTAGGCGTCGACAGGGGAGGGGATCTGGGGCCAACGTCCTGACTTTC
TRBD2,TRBV5-1,.,TRBJ2-7,CASSPRTSGPYEQYF,TGCGCCAGCAGCCCCAGGACTAGCGGACCCTACGAGCAGTACTTC
TRBD1,TRBV18,.,TRBJ2-7,CASSPGQGPPYEQYF,TGTGCCAGCTCTCCGGGACAGGGGCCTCCCTACGAGCAGTACTTC
TRBD1,TRBV28,.,TRBJ1-5,CASSSPGQGENQPQHF,TGTGCCAGCAGTTCGCCGGGACAGGGGGAAAATCAGCCCCAGCATTTT
.,TRBV3-1/TRBV3-2,.,TRBJ2-5,CASSQEQGLETQYF,TGTGCCAGCAGCCAAGAACAGGGCCTGGAGACCCAGTACTTC
.,TRBV7-9,.,TRBJ1-1,CASSLVSDTEAFF,TGTGCCAGCAGCTTAGTATCGGACACTGAAGCTTTCTTT
TRBD1,TRBV6-2/TRBV6-3,.,TRBJ1-1,CASSSFQGGGTEAFF,TGTGCCAGCAGTTCTTTCCAGGGGGGCGGCACTGAAGCTTTCTTT
TRBD1,TRBV19,once,TRBJ1-3,CASGDRGYGNTIYF,TGTGCCAGTGGCGACAGGGGGTACGGAAACACCATATATTTT
.,TRBV9,few,TRBJ1-3,CASSVQQGRGNTIYF,TGTGCCAGCAGCGTACAACAGGGTAGGGGAAACACCATATATTTT
.,TRBV18,.,TRBJ1-1,CASSPRDTDEAFF,TGTGCCAGCTCACCTCGGGACACCGATGAAGCTTTCTTT
TRBD1,TRBV7-2,.,TRBJ2-2,CASSLGTANTGELFF,TGTGCCAGCAGCCTAGGGACAGCGAACACCGGGGAGCTGTTTTTT
TRBD2,TRBV6-1,.,TRBJ2-2,CASSVLGRVFTGELFF,TGTGCCAGCAGTGTATTAGGGAGGGTATTCACCGGGGAGCTGTTTTTT
.,TRBV6-2/TRBV6-3,.,TRBJ1-1,CASSYPDTEAFF,TGTGCCAGCAGTTACCCGGACACTGAAGCTTTCTTT
.,TRBV9,.,TRBJ1-2,CASSVGQLNGYTF,TGTGCCAGCAGCGTAGGTCAGTTGAATGGCTACACCTTC
.,TRBV6-5,.,TRBJ1-5,CASSTGPSLNQPQHF,TGTGCCAGCAGTACAGGTCCTTCTCTCAATCAGCCCCAGCATTTT
.,TRBV11-3,.,TRBJ1-1,CASSQGYQGPSEAFF,TGTGCCAGCAGCCAGGGTTATCAGGGGCCCTCTGAAGCTTTCTTT
TRBD1,TRBV15,.,TRBJ2-7,CATSRGHRGPSYEQYF,TGTGCCACCAGCAGAGGGCACAGGGGTCCCTCCTACGAGCAGTACTTC
.,TRBV5-8,.,TRBJ1-1,CASSPIGQMNTEAFF,TGTGCCAGCAGCCCCATAGGACAGATGAACACTGAAGCTTTCTTT
.,TRBV27,once,TRBJ1-4,CASSFLSNEKLFF,TGTGCCAGCAGTTTTCTTAGTAATGAAAAACTGTTTTTT
TRBD2,TRBV11-2,once,TRBJ2-1,CASSSGLAGDEQFF,TGTGCCAGCAGCTCGGGACTAGCGGGGGATGAGCAGTTCTTC
TRBD1,TRBV4-1,.,TRBJ1-5,CASSPDRLQPQHF,TGCGCCAGCAGCCCGGACAGGCTTCAGCCCCAGCATTTT
.,TRBV6-6,.,TRBJ1-3,CALQGGTGNTIYF,TGTGCCCTCCAGGGAGGAACTGGAAACACCATATATTTT
.,TRBV28,.,TRBJ2-3,CASRPGDSADTQYF,TGTGCCAGCAGGCCAGGGGATAGTGCAGATACGCAGTATTTT
.,TRBV14,.,TRBJ2-3,CASSQDLAGSSTDTQYF,TGTGCCAGCAGCCAAGATTTGGCAGGCTCTAGCACAGATACGCAGTATTTT
TRBD1,TRBV6-1,.,TRBJ1-5,CASSEGMGQGSHQPQHF,TGTGCCAGCAGTGAGGGAATGGGACAGGGGAGTCATCAGCCCCAGCATTTT
TRBD1,TRBV27,.,TRBJ1-6,CASSLSFGGQGFKGYNSPLHF,TGTGCCAGCAGTTTAAGTTTTGGGGGACAGGGTTTTAAGGGCTATAATTCACCCCTCCACTTT
.,TRBV12-3/TRBV12-4,.,TRBJ2-1,CASSPGTPQFF,TGTGCCAGCAGTCCCGGGACTCCGCAGTTCTTC
.,TRBV12-3/TRBV12-4,.,TRBJ2-7,CASSSQGVSEQYF,TGTGCCAGCAGTTCTCAGGGTGTGAGCGAGCAGTACTTC
.,TRBV19,.,TRBJ2-1,CASSDVAFTYNEQFF,TGTGCCAGTAGCGACGTAGCGTTCACCTACAATGAGCAGTTCTTC
TRBD1,TRBV18,.,TRBJ1-1,CASSPPAGGRDTEAFF,TGTGCCAGCTCACCACCCGCAGGGGGCAGGGACACTGAAGCTTTCTTT
.,TRBV18,.,TRBJ2-5,CASSPAQQETQYF,TGTGCCAGCTCACCGGCTCAACAAGAGACCCAGTACTTC
TRBD1,TRBV15,once,TRBJ1-1,CATSRDWGQGHTEAFF,TGTGCCACCAGCAGAGATTGGGGACAGGGACACACTGAAGCTTTCTTT
TRBD1,TRBV3-1/TRBV3-2,.,TRBJ1-6,CASSQRQGGYSPLHF,TGTGCCAGCAGCCAACGACAGGGAGGTTACTCACCCCTCCACTTT
TRBD1,TRBV7-9,.,TRBJ2-7,CASSLTGTGSYEQYF,TGTGCCAGCAGCTTGACCGGGACAGGGTCCTACGAGCAGTACTTC
.,TRBV2,once,TRBJ2-3,CASSDNTDTQYF,TGTGCCAGCAGTGATAACACAGATACGCAGTATTTT
.,TRBV15,many,TRBJ2-1,CATSRLAPGNEQFF,TGTGCCACCAGCAGGCTCGCACCGGGGAATGAGCAGTTCTTC
TRBD1,TRBV12-3/TRBV12-4,.,TRBJ1-5,CASGTGVRPQHF,TGTGCCAGCGGGACAGGGGTTCGGCCCCAGCATTTT
TRBD2,TRBV7-9,.,TRBJ2-2,CASSLIAGDTGELFF,TGTGCCAGCAGCTTAATTGCGGGGGACACCGGGGAGCTGTTTTTT
TRBD2,TRBV7-9,.,TRBJ2-5,CASSSSGTSSETQYF,TGTGCCAGCAGCAGTAGCGGGACCTCCTCGGAGACCCAGTACTTC
.,TRBV7-6,.,TRBJ1-5,CASSVGRDGQPQHF,TGTGCCAGCTCCGTGGGGCGGGATGGGCAGCCCCAGCATTTT
.,TRBV28,.,TRBJ1-2,CASFPGGDYGYTF,TGTGCCAGCTTTCCGGGGGGAGACTATGGCTACACCTTC
.,TRBV2,.,TRBJ1-1,CASRSRGSNTEAFF,TGTGCCAGCAGGTCTCGAGGGTCGAACACTGAAGCTTTCTTT
.,TRBV18,.,TRBJ1-2,CASSPPLGQTYGYTF,TGTGCCAGCTCACCACCTCTGGGGCAGACCTATGGCTACACCTTC
.,TRBV20-1,.,TRBJ1-1,CSASPTGERTEAFF,TGCAGTGCTAGTCCGACAGGAGAAAGGACTGAAGCTTTCTTT